The T cell receptor beta chain under discussion was sequenced for a study of T cell repertoires in cytomegalovirus infection. About the study: A matching HLA type, together with CMV infection, was signaled by public TCR beta signatures. Findings and limits, study-wide: The ex vivo response was dominated by HLA-C-restricted CMV-specific TCR beta clonotypes.

Worth noting for this clonotype: The antigen remains undetermined.

TCRdb processed the reads anew with MiXCR; each CDR3 protein has one entry. This table holds approximately 500,000 distinct CDR3 sequences, approximately 15% found once. V shed 3 bases and J shed 8 bases, with 11 bases lying between them. This CDR3 has 12 residues. In germline, CDR1 is SGDLS, CDR2 YYNGEE. Sample: CD8+ T cells from PBMCs. The sequence was obtained from a human donor in good health (CMV status not recorded). Some clones in this sample may be carry-over from other donors' samples. The genes are TRBV9 and TRBJ1-1; possibly TRBD1 for D (5 bases). In DNA, the CDR3 is TGTGCCAGCAGCGGATACAGGCCAGAAGCTTTCTTT. Translating it yields CASSGYRPEAFF.